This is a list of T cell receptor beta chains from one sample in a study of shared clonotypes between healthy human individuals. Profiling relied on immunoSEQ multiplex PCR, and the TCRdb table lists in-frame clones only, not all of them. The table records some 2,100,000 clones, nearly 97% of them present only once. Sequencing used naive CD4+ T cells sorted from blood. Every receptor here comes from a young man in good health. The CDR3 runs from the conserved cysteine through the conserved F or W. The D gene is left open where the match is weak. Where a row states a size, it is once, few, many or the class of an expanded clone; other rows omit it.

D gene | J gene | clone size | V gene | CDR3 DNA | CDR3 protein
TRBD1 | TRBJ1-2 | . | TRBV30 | TGTGCCTGGGAATACAGGGGCAGCTACACCTTC | CAWEYRGSYTF
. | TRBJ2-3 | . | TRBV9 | TGTGCCAGCAGCGTAGATCGCACAGATACGCAGTATTTT | CASSVDRTDTQYF
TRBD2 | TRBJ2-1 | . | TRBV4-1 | TGCGCCAGCAGCCAAGTTGGGACTAAAGACAATGAGCAGTTCTTC | CASSQVGTKDNEQFF
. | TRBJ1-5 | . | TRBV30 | TGTGCCTGGAGTGTTCAGGGGCAGCCCCAGCATTTT | CAWSVQGQPQHF
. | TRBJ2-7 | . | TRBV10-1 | TGCGCCAGCAAGGAGGCGACTAAACCCTACGAGCAGTACTTC | CASKEATKPYEQYF
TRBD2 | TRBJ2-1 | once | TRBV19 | TGTGCCAGTAGTAGGGGGCCGGGACTAGCGGGAGTTTACAATGAGCAGTTCTTC | CASSRGPGLAGVYNEQFF
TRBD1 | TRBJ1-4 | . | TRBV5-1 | TGCGCCAGCAGCCCGGGACAGGGAGAAACTAATGAAAAACTGTTTTTT | CASSPGQGETNEKLFF
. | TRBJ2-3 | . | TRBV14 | TGTGCCAGCAGCCAGCCCATTCGGTGGCACAGCGATACGCAGTATTTT | CASSQPIRWHSDTQYF
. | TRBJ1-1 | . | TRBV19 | TGTGCCAGTAGTCCCCACTTGAACACTGAAGCTTTCTTT | CASSPHLNTEAFF
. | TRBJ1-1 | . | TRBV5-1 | TGCGCCAGCAGCTTGGGACCCCCAAGGACATGGGGATTCGAAGCTTTCTTT | CASSLGPPRTWGFEAFF
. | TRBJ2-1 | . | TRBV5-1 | TGCGCCAGCAGTCAGGGGAGGAGGACCAATGAGCAGTTCTTC | CASSQGRRTNEQFF
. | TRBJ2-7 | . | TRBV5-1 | TGCGCCAGCAGCTTAAAAGGGCACGGTGGCTCCTACGAGCAGTACTTC | CASSLKGHGGSYEQYF
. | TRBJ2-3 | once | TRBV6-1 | TGTGCCAGCAGTGAAAAGGAGCTGGGCACAGATACGCAGTATTTT | CASSEKELGTDTQYF
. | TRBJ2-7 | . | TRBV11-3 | TGTGCCAGCAGCCCCGGACTCGCCTACGAGCAGTACTTC | CASSPGLAYEQYF
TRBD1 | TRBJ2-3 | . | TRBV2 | TGTGCCAGCCGTCGGGACAGCGATACGCAGTATTTT | CASRRDSDTQYF
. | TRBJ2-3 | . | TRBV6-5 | TGTGCCAGCAGGACGCTGGGGGGGCAGGCAGATACGCAGTATTTT | CASRTLGGQADTQYF
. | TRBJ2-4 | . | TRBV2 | TGTGCCAGCTGGGCGTTAGCCAAAAACATTCAGTACTTC | CASWALAKNIQYF
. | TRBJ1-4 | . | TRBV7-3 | TGTGCCAGCAGCTTAACGGGACGTTCTAATGAAAAACTGTTTTTT | CASSLTGRSNEKLFF
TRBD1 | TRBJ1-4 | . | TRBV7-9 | TGTGCCAGCAGCCCGGGACAGGGGCCCTTTGCAACTAATGAAAAACTGTTTTTT | CASSPGQGPFATNEKLFF
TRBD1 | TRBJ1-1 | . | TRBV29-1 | TGCAGCGCCCGAGACGGGACAGCAAACACTGAAGCTTTCTTT | CSARDGTANTEAFF
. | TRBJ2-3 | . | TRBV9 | TGTGCCAGCGGGCACAGAGCTAGCACAGATACGCAGTATTTT | CASGHRASTDTQYF
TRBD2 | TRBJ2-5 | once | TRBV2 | TGTGCCAGCAGGGACGAGGGACTAGCGGGAGTGACGCCCCGGCCCCAGTACTTC | CASRDEGLAGVTPRPQYF
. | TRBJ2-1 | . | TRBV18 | TGTGCCAGCTCACCACCGGGGGGCTACAATGAGCAGTTCTTC | CASSPPGGYNEQFF
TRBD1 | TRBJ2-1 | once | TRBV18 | TGTGCCAGCTCACCATTTTCGCGCCAGGGGGCTGGTAATGAGCAGTTCTTC | CASSPFSRQGAGNEQFF
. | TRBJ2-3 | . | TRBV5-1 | TGCGCCAGCAGCTTCGGAGGCAGCACAGATACGCAGTATTTT | CASSFGGSTDTQYF
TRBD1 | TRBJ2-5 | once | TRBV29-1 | TGCAGCGTTGTCAGGGGGATAGGAGAGACCCAGTACTTC | CSVVRGIGETQYF
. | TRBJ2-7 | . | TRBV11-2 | TGTGCCAGCAGCCCGCGGGGCCTCCGGAACGACGAGCAGTACTTC | CASSPRGLRNDEQYF
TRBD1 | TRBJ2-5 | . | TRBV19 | TGTGCCACGGCGAACAGGGGGATCCAAGAGACCCAGTACTTC | CATANRGIQETQYF
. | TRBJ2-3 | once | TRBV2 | TGTGCCAGCAGTGCGGGAAAGGGAGCACCGTATACGCAGTATTTT | CASSAGKGAPYTQYF
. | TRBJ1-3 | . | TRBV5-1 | TGCGCCAGCAGCCCAGGACCGGGCCCGGACACCATATATTTT | CASSPGPGPDTIYF
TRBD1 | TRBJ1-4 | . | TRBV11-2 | TGTGCCAGCAGCTTAAGCGGGACAGGGGTTGAAAAACTGTTTTTT | CASSLSGTGVEKLFF
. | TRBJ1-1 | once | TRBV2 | TGTGCCAGCAGTGAAGAATGGAGGGCTTTCTTT | CASSEEWRAFF
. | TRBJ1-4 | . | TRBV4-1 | TGCGCCAGCAGCTTAACAGGGTTGACTAATGAAAAACTGTTTTTT | CASSLTGLTNEKLFF
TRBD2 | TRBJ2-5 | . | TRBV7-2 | TGTGCCAGCAGCCTGGGACTAGCCCTCCAAGAGACCCAGTACTTC | CASSLGLALQETQYF
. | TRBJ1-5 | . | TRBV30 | TGTGCCTGGAGTTCGGAGGCGAATCAGCCCCAGCATTTT | CAWSSEANQPQHF
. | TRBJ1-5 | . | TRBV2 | TGTGCCAGCAGTGAGCTAAATAGCAATCAGCCCCAGCATTTT | CASSELNSNQPQHF
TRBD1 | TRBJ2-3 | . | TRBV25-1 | TGTGCCAGCAGTGAAGGACCCCGGACAGGGGGCATGGATACGCAGTATTTT | CASSEGPRTGGMDTQYF
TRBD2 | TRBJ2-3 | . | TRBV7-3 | TGTGCCAGCAGCTTTCAAGCGGGGTCAGATACGCAGTATTTT | CASSFQAGSDTQYF
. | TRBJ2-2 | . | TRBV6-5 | TGTGCCAGCAGTTACACCTACACCGGGGAGCTGTTTTTT | CASSYTYTGELFF
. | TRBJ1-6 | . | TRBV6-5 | TGTGCCAGCAGTTATACAGCTTTTAATTCACCCCTCCACTTT | CASSYTAFNSPLHF
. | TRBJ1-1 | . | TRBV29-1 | TGCAGCGTCGGAGCCGGGACGAACACTGAAGCTTTCTTT | CSVGAGTNTEAFF
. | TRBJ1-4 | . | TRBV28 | TGTGCCAGCAGTTTGTCCTCCGGGGGCGAAAAACTGTTTTTT | CASSLSSGGEKLFF
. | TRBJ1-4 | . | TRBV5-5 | TGTGCCAGCAGCTTCTCGGGTAGTAATGAAAAACTGTTTTTT | CASSFSGSNEKLFF
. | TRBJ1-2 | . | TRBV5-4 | TGTGCCAGCACTCGTAGGGGTTTAGACTATGGCTACACCTTC | CASTRRGLDYGYTF
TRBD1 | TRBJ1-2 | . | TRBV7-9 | TGTGCCAGCAGCTTGGACAGGGGAAAGAACTATGGCTACACCTTC | CASSLDRGKNYGYTF
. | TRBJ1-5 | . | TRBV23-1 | TGCGCCAGCAGCCCGGGCCAGAGGGGGGTAAATCAGCCCCAGCATTTT | CASSPGQRGVNQPQHF
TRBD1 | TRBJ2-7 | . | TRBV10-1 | TGCGCCAGCAGTGGGGACAGGGTAGGGGAGCAGTACTTC | CASSGDRVGEQYF
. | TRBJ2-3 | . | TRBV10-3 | TGTGCCATCAACGACGGGAGAGATACGCAGTATTTT | CAINDGRDTQYF
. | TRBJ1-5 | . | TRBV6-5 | TGTGCCAGCAGTTACGGACAGAACAATCAGCCCCAGCATTTT | CASSYGQNNQPQHF
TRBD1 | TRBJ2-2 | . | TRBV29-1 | TGCAGCGTATCGACAGGGGAGCGCGCCGGGGAGCTGTTTTTT | CSVSTGERAGELFF
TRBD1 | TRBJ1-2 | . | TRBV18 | TGTGCCAGCTCACCACCGGGACAGGGGCATGGCTACACCTTC | CASSPPGQGHGYTF
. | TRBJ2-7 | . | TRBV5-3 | TGTGCCAGAAGCTTTTTGGGAGCCGCCTACGAGCAGTACTTC | CARSFLGAAYEQYF
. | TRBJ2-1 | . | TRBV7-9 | TGTGCCAGCAGCTCACGACGCGGCAATGAGCAGTTCTTC | CASSSRRGNEQFF
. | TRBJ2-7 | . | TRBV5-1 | TGCGCCAGCAGCGCTTCCGCAGGGGTCAACGAGCAGTACTTC | CASSASAGVNEQYF
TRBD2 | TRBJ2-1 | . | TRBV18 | TGTGCCAGCTCACCACTTGGGAGGGGCTACAATGAGCAGTTCTTC | CASSPLGRGYNEQFF
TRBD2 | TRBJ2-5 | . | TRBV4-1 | TGCGCCAGCAGCCCAGCGCCGGGACTAGCGGCGAAACAAGAGACCCAGTACTTC | CASSPAPGLAAKQETQYF
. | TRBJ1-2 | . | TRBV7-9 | TGTGCCAGCAGCTTAGCTCAGAAGGATGGCTACACCTTC | CASSLAQKDGYTF